This T cell receptor beta chain was profiled in a study of blood T cell repertoires in COVID-19 (TCRdb year 2020). As for the study more broadly: Samples from collaborators originated in the United States, Italy and Spain and spanned both the acute and convalescent phases of COVID-19. A freely available public database, intended as a resource for researchers studying the immune response to SARS-CoV-2, is where the repertoires were released. Where available, HLA class I and class II types were obtained from metadata supplied by the sample provider rather than from assay-based typing. The material from the prospective study consisted of cDNA or gDNA derived from T cells, B-cell-depleted T cells, or PBMCs. The dataset comprised deeply sampled blood TCRbeta repertoires from subjects exposed to, actively infected with, or recovered from COVID-19. Sample metadata almost always included a de-identified subject ID, COVID-19 status, age in years and sex. Samples were obtained from the ongoing ImmuneRACE study (first 160 participants) and from 1,254 subjects provided by 6 global collaborators.

A second Seattle source provided samples from volunteer blood donors who had recovered from COVID-19. Collaborating institutions collected whole blood in K2EDTA tubes following their own protocols. Collaborator samples were shipped for TCRbeta analysis as frozen whole blood, isolated PBMCs, or DNA extracted from either sample type. From a lookup of the germline V gene, CDR1 and CDR2 are SGHTA and FQGNSA. V was cut back by 5 bases and J by 3 bases, leaving a gap of 17 bases between them. Taken from cysteine to phenylalanine, the CDR3 has 16 residues. Only the CDR3 DNA stays, 48 bases, in frame from base 1. TCRbeta CDR3 regions were amplified from genomic DNA using the immunoSEQ Assay, a bias-controlled multiplex PCR. The published analysis was carried out like this. Nucleated cell counts per sample were estimated from amplification of reference gene primers within the assay. To quantify the absolute abundance of each unique TCRbeta CDR3 rearrangement, sequence reads were collapsed and filtered. For each sample, productive Simpson clonality was calculated by taking the square root of Simpson's diversity index across productive rearrangements. In TCRdb, the immuneACCESS table is reduced to in-frame sequences with V and J assigned. These tables do not hold every clone; where another copy was compared, an unresolved V gene accounts for under half, and the others remain unexplained. That table gives V, J and clone size, and the DNA gave D and trimming. The sample has 170,000 or so clones on record, around nine tenths of them singletons. Clones ranked in the top ten supply 0.7% to 0.9% of the sample.

On the study overall, not on this receptor specifically: The amount of clinical and demographic metadata varied by source and participant and was provided uncurated.

A remark on this clone: This clone's antigen is unknown. No much larger clone exists at a distance of one base, and base qualities are not known.

The sequence was collected from a young woman who had recovered from COVID-19. The sample comprised peripheral blood. The rearranged segments are TRBV7-2 and TRBJ2-4, with TRBD1 tentatively as D gene (6 bases match). The CDR3 sequence is CASSPYRENGKNIQYF. The nucleotide sequence is given as TGTGCCAGCAGCCCATACAGGGAAAATGGCAAAAACATTCAGTACTTC.